Listed below are T cell receptor beta chains from one sample, sequenced in a study of shared clonotypes between healthy human individuals. The method was immunoSEQ multiplex PCR; TCRdb's version includes in-frame clones alone and lacks a portion of them. The repertoire holds over a million clones, with approximately 80% as singletons. Sequenced: memory CD4+ T cells from PBMCs. These receptors all stem from a young man in good health. Some clones in this sample may be carry-over from other donors' samples. The conserved cysteine and the conserved F or W are not part of the CDR3 here. Fields, in order: J gene, V gene, clone size, D gene, CDR3 protein. The D gene is left open where the match is weak. Clone size is given for some rows only: seen once, a few or many times, or a class if the clone is expanded.

TRBJ2-5	TRBV5-1	-	TRBD2	ASSLIAGEEETQY
TRBJ2-7	TRBV7-9	-	-	ASRDSYVHEQY
TRBJ2-7	TRBV27	-	-	ASALSSYEQY
TRBJ1-5	TRBV9	-	TRBD1	ASSTQGGREPQH
TRBJ1-5	TRBV2	few	-	ASSRSRGNQPQH
TRBJ2-5	TRBV7-2	-	-	ASSPGQQQETQY
TRBJ1-2	TRBV5-1	-	-	ASSPKLGRTNYGYT
TRBJ2-7	TRBV29-1	few	-	SVYQGTEDEQY
TRBJ2-1	TRBV18	-	TRBD2	ASSPLAGGDYNEQF
TRBJ1-1	TRBV28	-	-	ASSLLAGSAPTEAF